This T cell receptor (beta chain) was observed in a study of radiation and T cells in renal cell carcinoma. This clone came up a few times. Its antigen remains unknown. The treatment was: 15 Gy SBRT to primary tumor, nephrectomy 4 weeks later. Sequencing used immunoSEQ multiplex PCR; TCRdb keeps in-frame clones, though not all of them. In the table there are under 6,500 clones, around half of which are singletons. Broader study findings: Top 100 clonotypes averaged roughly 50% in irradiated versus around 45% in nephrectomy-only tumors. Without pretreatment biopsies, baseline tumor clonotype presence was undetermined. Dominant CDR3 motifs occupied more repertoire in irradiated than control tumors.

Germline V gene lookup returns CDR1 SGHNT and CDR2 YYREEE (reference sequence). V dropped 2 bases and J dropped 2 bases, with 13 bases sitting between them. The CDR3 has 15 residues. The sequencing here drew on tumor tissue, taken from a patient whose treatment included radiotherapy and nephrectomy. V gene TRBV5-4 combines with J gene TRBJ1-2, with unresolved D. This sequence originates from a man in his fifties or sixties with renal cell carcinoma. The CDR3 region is CASSLVFRGNYGYTF. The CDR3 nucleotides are TGTGCCAGCAGCTTAGTTTTTAGAGGGAACTATGGCTACACCTTC.